The sequence of this TCR beta chain was determined in a study of T cell changes during pregnancy in multiple sclerosis. Assay used: immunoSEQ multiplex PCR; TCRdb lists only in-frame clones, some missing. Among more than 35,000 clones listed, 70% to 90% were seen once. This CDR3 has 12 residues. The germline V and J ends were trimmed by 3 bases and 8 bases, with 11 bases remaining between them. CDR1 and CDR2 (germline): SGDLS, YYNGEE. Here the sequenced sample was CD8+ T cells from peripheral blood mononuclear cells, taken after pregnancy. This chain connects TRBV9 to TRBJ1-2; D remains ambiguous. This sequence was found in a female donor in good health, enrolled as a control in a pregnancy study. The chain's CDR3 is CASSERAGGYTF. The CDR3 nucleotides are TGTGCCAGCAGCGAGCGGGCTGGAGGCTACACCTTC.